This T cell receptor beta chain came from a study of T cell responses to AZD1222 COVID-19 vaccine (dated by TCRdb to the early 2020s). As for the study more broadly: A total of under 250 trial participants underwent TCR sequencing, of whom approximately 200 had received two doses of AZD1222 and approximately 25 had received two doses of the MenACWY control vaccine. Trial participants were enrolled by age into subgroups of 18-55, 56-69 and 70-plus years, and around 150, 28 and 57 TCR-sequenced participants, respectively, were included in these subgroups.

The CDR3 regions of human TCRbeta chains were subjected to immunosequencing. As for how the authors treated the data: Repertoire TCRs were checked for matches against a reference library of SARS-CoV-2-specific TCRs that had been generated using the MIRA antigen-specificity platform. Breadth meant the fraction of unique TCRs that were SARS-CoV-2-associated, whereas depth meant the fraction of total T cells that were SARS-CoV-2-associated. Using the MIRA data, each spike-specific TCR was assigned both to the spike region to which the TCR was reactive and to a CD4 or CD8 class. Log10-transformed breadth and depth values were compared by one-way ANOVA with Sidak's multiple comparisons tests. TCRdb carries this immuneACCESS record with in-frame sequences only. Its versions omit some clonotypes, under half of them owing to an unresolved V gene in the studies checked, with the rest unexplained. V and J calls and clone size are copied from that table; D and trimming were computed from the DNA. Here the sample has 150,000 or so clones; approximately 91% occur a single time. Around 0.98% of the sample is in the top ten clones.

What the study reported, not specific to this receptor: Nearly half of unique spike-specific TCRs reportedly recognized epitopes outside regions mutated in the B.1.351 and B.1.1.7 variants. Participants were mostly white British, with more females than males. The authors suggested clonal diversity may have been underestimated. Conclusions about previously exposed vaccinees are limited because only five or six AZD1222 recipients were SARS-CoV-2 seropositive at baseline. In the small 56-69-year group, the increase in depth fell short of significance, most likely because of low power. A significant rise in spike-specific TCR breadth and depth was observed after two AZD1222 doses relative to day 0 and relative to MenACWY recipients. CD4 TCRs associated with the vaccine covered the entire spike protein, and the dominant responses were in regions 160-218 and 743-854. Because no samples from the day 14 peak response were available, repertoires could be characterized only after the peak T cell response.

Turning to this clone: Its antigen remains unidentified. Within one base of it there is no much larger clone, and no base qualities were kept.

Explained via the paper, the time point label denotes: about 28 days (+/-7) after the second vaccine dose. AZD1222 recipients whose second dose came at about 4 weeks and those whose second dose came at about 12 weeks were combined into one group, since spike-specific TCR depth and breadth did not differ between the two schedules. The vaccinee samples were drawn from two UK trials, COV001 and COV002, one of which was a single-blind randomized controlled phase 2/3 trial testing AZD1222 (ChAdOx1 nCoV-19) in healthy adults. For TCRbeta chain sequencing, PBMC samples were collected from trial participants at day 0 and at day 28 after the second dose. CDR1 and CDR2 are drawn from the germline V gene (reference sequence): SGHAT, FQDESV. Trimming accounts for 5 bases at V and 2 bases at J, while the number of junction bases matched to no gene is 8. The CDR3, from cysteine to phenylalanine, totals 16 residues. Left in the record is the CDR3 DNA by itself, 48 bases read in frame from the first base.

This sequence was found in an adult who received the AZD1222 COVID-19 vaccine. The V and J genes are TRBV11-1 and TRBJ2-1; 8 central nucleotides agree with TRBD1. Sequencing was performed on peripheral blood, taken 28 days after the second AZD1222 dose. The DNA sequence is TGTGCCAGCAGCCGAGACAGGGGCCTACCCTACAATGAGCAGTTCTTC. It specifies CASSRDRGLPYNEQFF.